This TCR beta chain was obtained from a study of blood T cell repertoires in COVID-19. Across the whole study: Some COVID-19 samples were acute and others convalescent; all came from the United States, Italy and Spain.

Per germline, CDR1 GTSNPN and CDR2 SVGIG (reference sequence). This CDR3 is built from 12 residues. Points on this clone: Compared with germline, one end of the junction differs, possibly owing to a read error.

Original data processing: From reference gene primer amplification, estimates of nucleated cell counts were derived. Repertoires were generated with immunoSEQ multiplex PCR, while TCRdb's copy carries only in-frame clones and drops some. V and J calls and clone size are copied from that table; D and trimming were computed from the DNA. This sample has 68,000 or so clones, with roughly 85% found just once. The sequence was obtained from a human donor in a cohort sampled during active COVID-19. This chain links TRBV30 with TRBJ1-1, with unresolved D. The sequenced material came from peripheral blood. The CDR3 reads CAWSVTVGGPEF. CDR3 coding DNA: TGTGCCTGGAGTGTCACAGTCGGAGGACCTGAATTT.